A selection of T cell receptor beta chains follows, all from one sample in a study of identical twins. Each CDR3 protein is one row after TCRdb ran MiXCR on the 5' RACE reads. Among over 200,000 distinct CDR3 sequences listed, over 5% were seen once. The same sample was also used in a study of T cells expressing NK-cell markers.

Sequenced sample: CD8+ T cells sorted from blood. The source is a woman aged 18-30 years in good health. The CDR3 runs from the conserved cysteine through the conserved F or W. Each record gives: J gene, V gene, CDR3 length, clone size, D gene, CDR3 DNA, CDR3 protein. The D gene is left open where the match is weak. Only part of the rows carry a size: once, few, many, or a class if the clone is expanded.

J: TRBJ1-2
V: TRBV7-9
length: 15
size: few
D: .
DNA: TGTGCCAGCAGCTCCCACAGGGAGGAATACTATGGCTACACCTTC
CDR3: CASSSHREEYYGYTF

J: TRBJ2-2
V: TRBV5-1
length: 14
size: few
D: .
DNA: TGCGCCAGCAGCTTGGGGGGCGCGCCCGGGGAGCTGTTTTTT
CDR3: CASSLGGAPGELFF

J: TRBJ1-5
V: TRBV2
length: 15
size: .
D: .
DNA: TGTGCCAGCAGTGAAGAAAACCCCGGGGTCCAGCCCCAGCATTTT
CDR3: CASSEENPGVQPQHF

J: TRBJ2-3
V: TRBV11-3
length: 16
size: .
D: TRBD2
DNA: TGTGCCAGCAGCTTACGGGAGCGGGGGGATACAGATACGCAGTATTTT
CDR3: CASSLRERGDTDTQYF

J: TRBJ2-1
V: TRBV11-1
length: 19
size: few
D: TRBD2
DNA: TGTGCCAGCAGCTTAGGACTAGCGGGAGGGCCGTTGTCCTACAATGAGCAGTTCTTC
CDR3: CASSLGLAGGPLSYNEQFF

J: TRBJ2-1
V: TRBV24-1
length: 12
size: medium-sized
D: .
DNA: TGTGCCACCAGTGAGTCCAACAATGAGCAGTTCTTC
CDR3: CATSESNNEQFF

J: TRBJ1-5
V: TRBV5-6
length: 15
size: few
D: TRBD1
DNA: TGTGCCAGCAGCTGGGGGACAGGGTCGTTACAGCCCCAGCATTTT
CDR3: CASSWGTGSLQPQHF

J: TRBJ1-1
V: TRBV9
length: 15
size: few
D: .
DNA: TGTGCCAGCAGCGTAGGAGATAGGGCGAACACTGAAGCTTTCTTT
CDR3: CASSVGDRANTEAFF

J: TRBJ2-5
V: TRBV7-6
length: 14
size: few
D: TRBD2
DNA: TGTGCCAGCAGCTGGGGGGGGGTTCAAGAGACCCAGTACTTC
CDR3: CASSWGGVQETQYF

J: TRBJ2-1
V: TRBV3-1
length: 15
size: few
D: .
DNA: TGTGCCAGCAGCCAAGTCGGCAGATCCTACAATGAGCAGTTCTTC
CDR3: CASSQVGRSYNEQFF

J: TRBJ1-5
V: TRBV20-1
length: 11
size: .
D: .
DNA: TGCAGTGCTAGTACGGGTGGGCCCCAGCATTTT
CDR3: CSASTGGPQHF

J: TRBJ2-7
V: TRBV20-1
length: 13
size: .
D: .
DNA: TGCAGTGCTAGAGAGGAAAGAGGGTACGAGCAGTACTTC
CDR3: CSAREERGYEQYF

J: TRBJ2-7
V: TRBV7-9
length: 15
size: many
D: TRBD2
DNA: TGTGCCAGCAGTTTATCGGGGGGGAGCTCCTACGAGCAGTACTTC
CDR3: CASSLSGGSSYEQYF

J: TRBJ2-1
V: TRBV29-1
length: 17
size: many
D: TRBD2
DNA: TGCAGCGCCGTAGGGGCTAGCGGGGTCGGGATGTACAATGAGCAGTTCTTC
CDR3: CSAVGASGVGMYNEQFF

J: TRBJ1-1
V: TRBV9
length: 12
size: many
D: .
DNA: TGTGCCAGCGGCCCCTACGGCACTGAAGCTTTCTTT
CDR3: CASGPYGTEAFF

J: TRBJ2-7
V: TRBV6-1
length: 17
size: few
D: TRBD2
DNA: TGTGCCAGCAGTGAAGGGACTAGCGGGGGACCGTCCTACGAGCAGTACTTC
CDR3: CASSEGTSGGPSYEQYF

J: TRBJ2-3
V: TRBV12-3/TRBV12-4
length: 14
size: few
D: .
DNA: TGTGCCAGCAGTTTTCAGGGGAGCACAGATACGCAGTATTTT
CDR3: CASSFQGSTDTQYF

J: TRBJ1-4
V: TRBV27
length: 12
size: many
D: .
DNA: TGTGCCAGCAGTTTATTCGGAGAAAAACTGTTTTTT
CDR3: CASSLFGEKLFF

J: TRBJ2-7
V: TRBV20-1
length: 13
size: few
D: TRBD2
DNA: TGCAGTGCTCGGGCTAGCGGCTCCTACGAGCAGTACTTC
CDR3: CSARASGSYEQYF

J: TRBJ1-1
V: TRBV4-3
length: 16
size: many
D: .
DNA: TGCGCCAGCAGCCAAGATATCACGGCGATGAACACTGAAGCTTTCTTT
CDR3: CASSQDITAMNTEAFF

J: TRBJ2-7
V: TRBV7-9
length: 14
size: .
D: .
DNA: TGTGCCAGCAGCCCAACCGGGGGCCGAAGCGAGCAGTACTTC
CDR3: CASSPTGGRSEQYF

J: TRBJ2-1
V: TRBV9
length: 16
size: many
D: TRBD2
DNA: TGTGCCAGCAGCGTTGGGCTAGCGGGGAGCTACAATGAGCAGTTCTTC
CDR3: CASSVGLAGSYNEQFF

J: TRBJ1-2
V: TRBV13
length: 14
size: .
D: .
DNA: TGTGCCAGCAGCTTCGACACGGCGAACTATGGCTACACCTTC
CDR3: CASSFDTANYGYTF

J: TRBJ1-1
V: TRBV11-2
length: 12
size: .
D: TRBD1
DNA: TGTGCCAGCAGCTCCGGACAGGGGGTAGCTTTCTTT
CDR3: CASSSGQGVAFF

J: TRBJ2-1
V: TRBV7-9
length: 17
size: many
D: TRBD2
DNA: TGTGCCAGCAGCTTAGCCCGACTAACTAGCGGGAGCGGTGAGCAGTTCTTC
CDR3: CASSLARLTSGSGEQFF

J: TRBJ2-2
V: TRBV20-1
length: 14
size: .
D: .
DNA: TGCAGTGCTAGAGATCGAATCAACACCGGGGAGCTGTTTTTT
CDR3: CSARDRINTGELFF

J: TRBJ2-1
V: TRBV9
length: 14
size: .
D: TRBD1
DNA: TGTGCCAGCAGCGCAGGGGGTCAGGTTAATGAGCAGTTCTTC
CDR3: CASSAGGQVNEQFF

J: TRBJ2-7
V: TRBV6-1
length: 14
size: .
D: .
DNA: TGTGCCAGCAGTGAAGTGGGGACTCTCTACGAGCAGTACTTC
CDR3: CASSEVGTLYEQYF

J: TRBJ1-1
V: TRBV6-5
length: 15
size: .
D: .
DNA: TGTGCCAGCAGTTACTCAGGAGCGATGAACACTGAAGCTTTCTTT
CDR3: CASSYSGAMNTEAFF

J: TRBJ1-2
V: TRBV25-1
length: 11
size: few
D: .
DNA: TGTGCCAGCAGTGACGGGAATGGCTACACCTTC
CDR3: CASSDGNGYTF

J: TRBJ2-1
V: TRBV18
length: 21
size: .
D: TRBD2
DNA: TGTGCCAGCCGATCACCGGCGGCTAGCGGCCCCTACCTAAGCTCCTACAATGAGCAGTTCTTC
CDR3: CASRSPAASGPYLSSYNEQFF

J: TRBJ2-2
V: TRBV18
length: 16
size: .
D: .
DNA: TGTGCCAGCTCACCAGTAACTCAGCGGAACACCGGGGAGCTGTTTTTT
CDR3: CASSPVTQRNTGELFF

J: TRBJ1-1
V: TRBV5-1
length: 14
size: .
D: TRBD1
DNA: TGCGCCAGCAGCTTGGTAGCAGGGGGAACTGAAGCTTTCTTT
CDR3: CASSLVAGGTEAFF

J: TRBJ2-7
V: TRBV20-1
length: 11
size: .
D: .
DNA: TGCAGTGTCCGGGAAGGGTACGAGCAGTACTTC
CDR3: CSVREGYEQYF

J: TRBJ2-1
V: TRBV20-1
length: 11
size: .
D: .
DNA: TGCAGTGCTAGTAATGACAATGAGCAGTTCTTC
CDR3: CSASNDNEQFF

J: TRBJ2-7
V: TRBV25-1
length: 16
size: few
D: .
DNA: TGTGCCAGCAGTACTCCCCGGGGAGCTCCTCCTGACGAGCAGTACTTC
CDR3: CASSTPRGAPPDEQYF

J: TRBJ2-7
V: TRBV25-1
length: 12
size: few
D: TRBD1
DNA: TGTGCCAGCAGTCGGACAGGGGTCGAGCAGTACTTC
CDR3: CASSRTGVEQYF

J: TRBJ1-1
V: TRBV20-1
length: 12
size: .
D: .
DNA: TGCAGTGCTAGGGACGGGGGGACTGAAGCTTTCTTT
CDR3: CSARDGGTEAFF

J: TRBJ1-5
V: TRBV7-9
length: 16
size: few
D: .
DNA: TGTGCCAGCAGCTTAGGGGGGGCATATAGCAATCAGCCCCAGCATTTT
CDR3: CASSLGGAYSNQPQHF

J: TRBJ2-1
V: TRBV14
length: 17
size: .
D: TRBD2
DNA: TGTGCCAGCAGCCAAGACGCGGGACTAGCGGGTGACAATGAGCAGTTTTTC
CDR3: CASSQDAGLAGDNEQFF

J: TRBJ2-7
V: TRBV7-9
length: 16
size: .
D: TRBD1
DNA: TGTGCCAGCAGCCGAGGCCCGGGACAGGGTTCCTACGAGCAGTACTTC
CDR3: CASSRGPGQGSYEQYF

J: TRBJ1-5
V: TRBV6-1
length: 15
size: many
D: .
DNA: TGTGCCAGCAGCCCCCAGGGGTTTGGCAATCAGCCCCAGCATTTT
CDR3: CASSPQGFGNQPQHF

J: TRBJ2-1
V: TRBV7-8
length: 14
size: .
D: .
DNA: TGTGCCAGCAGCCCAGGGGTAGTCGGGGATGAGCAGTTCTTC
CDR3: CASSPGVVGDEQFF

J: TRBJ2-7
V: TRBV20-1
length: 15
size: .
D: TRBD1
DNA: TGCAGTGCTGGACACACAGGGGGCTCAACCTACGAGCAGTACTTC
CDR3: CSAGHTGGSTYEQYF

J: TRBJ2-1
V: TRBV4-2
length: 11
size: few
D: .
DNA: TGTGCCAGTCGGGGCGTCCATGAGCAGTTCTTC
CDR3: CASRGVHEQFF

J: TRBJ2-7
V: TRBV15
length: 17
size: .
D: .
DNA: TGTGCCACCAGCAGAGATCCTCCAGGGCGACTAACCCACGAGCAGTACTTC
CDR3: CATSRDPPGRLTHEQYF

J: TRBJ2-1
V: TRBV7-2
length: 14
size: .
D: .
DNA: TGTGCCAGCAGTCGGGTCTTACGCAACAATGAGCAGTTCTTC
CDR3: CASSRVLRNNEQFF

J: TRBJ2-7
V: TRBV7-8
length: 14
size: many
D: .
DNA: TGTGCCAGCAGCTTAGGTACAACCTCCTACGAGCAGTACTTC
CDR3: CASSLGTTSYEQYF

J: TRBJ2-1
V: TRBV20-1
length: 14
size: many
D: TRBD2
DNA: TGCAGTGCTTTTTCTAGCGGGGGGTCGAATGAGCAGTTCTTC
CDR3: CSAFSSGGSNEQFF

J: TRBJ2-7
V: TRBV11-1
length: 15
size: many
D: TRBD1
DNA: TGTGCCAGCAGCTTAGCGGGACAGGGTATCGACGAGCAGTACTTC
CDR3: CASSLAGQGIDEQYF

J: TRBJ2-5
V: TRBV20-1
length: 15
size: .
D: TRBD2
DNA: TGCAGTGCTAGAGAGCCGGGACTAGCGGAAGAGACCCAGTACTTC
CDR3: CSAREPGLAEETQYF

J: TRBJ2-3
V: TRBV3-1
length: 16
size: .
D: TRBD2
DNA: TGTGCCAGCAGCCTACCTAGCGGGAGGGCCCAAGATACGCAGTATTTT
CDR3: CASSLPSGRAQDTQYF

J: TRBJ2-2
V: TRBV9
length: 15
size: .
D: TRBD2
DNA: TGTGCCAGCAGCTCCGGGGGGACCTACACCGGGGAGCTGTTTTTT
CDR3: CASSSGGTYTGELFF

J: TRBJ2-7
V: TRBV9
length: 15
size: .
D: .
DNA: TGTGCCAGCAGCGTAGGGGGGACGAGCTCCTACGAGCAGTACTTC
CDR3: CASSVGGTSSYEQYF

J: TRBJ2-1
V: TRBV4-3
length: 17
size: few
D: TRBD2
DNA: TGCGCCAGCAGCCAAGATGGATTCCTAGCGGTAAACAATGAGCAGTTCTTC
CDR3: CASSQDGFLAVNNEQFF

J: TRBJ1-2
V: TRBV7-9
length: 15
size: many
D: .
DNA: TGTGCCAGCAGCGCCGGGACACCTAGTAGCTATGGCTACACCTTC
CDR3: CASSAGTPSSYGYTF

J: TRBJ1-5
V: TRBV7-9
length: 14
size: few
D: .
DNA: TGTGCCAGCAGCTGCGGACGGGGCAATCAGCCCCAGCATTTT
CDR3: CASSCGRGNQPQHF

J: TRBJ1-1
V: TRBV27
length: 13
size: many
D: .
DNA: TGTGCCAGCAGTAGGACCGTGGGCACTGAAGCTTTCTTT
CDR3: CASSRTVGTEAFF

J: TRBJ2-7
V: TRBV7-9
length: 14
size: many
D: TRBD1
DNA: TGTGCCAGCAGCGGGGGACAGGGGTTCTACGAGCAGTACTTC
CDR3: CASSGGQGFYEQYF

J: TRBJ2-1
V: TRBV4-3
length: 18
size: few
D: TRBD2
DNA: TGCGCCAGCAGCCCTGGGGGTAGCGGGAGGGGCTCCTACAATGAGCAGTTCTTC
CDR3: CASSPGGSGRGSYNEQFF